The clone carrying this TCR beta chain showed up many times. Its antigen remains unknown. Losses at the gene ends were 3 bases for V and 4 bases for J; bases not matched to a gene: 5. Germline CDR1 reads DFQATT; CDR2 reads SNEGSKA (reference sequence). CDR3 length: 15 residues. It was template switching that added a universal primer site, and there were unique molecular identifiers on the cDNA. MiXCR was run by TCRdb on the 5' RACE reads, yielding one entry per CDR3 protein. The sample yields hundreds of thousands of distinct CDR3 sequences, 5.5% to 7.5% seen once. This specimen comes from a study of identical twins. Study-wide points: In cord blood, abundant beta clonotypes had fewer insertions; memory showed no trend. In monozygotic twins, models underestimated the sharing of out-of-frame TCR alpha. Twins showed weaker excess sharing in their beta out-of-frame sequences.

The sample consisted of naive T cells sorted from blood. V and J are TRBV20-1 and TRBJ2-1; 11 nucleotides agree with TRBD2. The TCR sequence derives from a man aged 18 to 30 in good health. The CDR3 DNA follows: TGCAGTGCTAGCCAGACTAGCGGGGTATACAATGAGCAGTTCTTC. Translation: CSASQTSGVYNEQFF.